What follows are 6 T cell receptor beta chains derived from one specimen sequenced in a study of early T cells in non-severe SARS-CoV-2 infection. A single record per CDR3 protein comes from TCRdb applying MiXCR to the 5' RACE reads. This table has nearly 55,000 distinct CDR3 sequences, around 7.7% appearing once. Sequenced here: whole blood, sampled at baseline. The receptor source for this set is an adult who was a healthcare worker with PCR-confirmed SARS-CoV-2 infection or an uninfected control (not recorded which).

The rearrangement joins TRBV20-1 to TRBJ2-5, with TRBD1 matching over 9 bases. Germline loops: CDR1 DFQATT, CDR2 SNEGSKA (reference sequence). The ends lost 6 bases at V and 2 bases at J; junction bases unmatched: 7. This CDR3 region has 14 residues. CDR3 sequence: CSARYDRGQETQYF. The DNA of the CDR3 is TGCAGTGCCCGTTATGACAGGGGGCAAGAGACCCAGTACTTC.

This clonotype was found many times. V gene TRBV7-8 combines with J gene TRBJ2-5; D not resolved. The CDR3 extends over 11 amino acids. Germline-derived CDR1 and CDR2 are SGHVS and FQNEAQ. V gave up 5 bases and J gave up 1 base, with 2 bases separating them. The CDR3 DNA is TGTGCCAGCAGCCGCCAAGAGACCCAGTACTTC. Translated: CASSRQETQYF.

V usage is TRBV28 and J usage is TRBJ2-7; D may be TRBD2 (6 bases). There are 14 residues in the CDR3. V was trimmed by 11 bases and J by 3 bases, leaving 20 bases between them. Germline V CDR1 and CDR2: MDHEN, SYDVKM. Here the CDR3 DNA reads TGTGCCCTAGCGCCCACCAGGACGGGCTACGAGCAGTACTTC. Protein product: CALAPTRTGYEQYF.

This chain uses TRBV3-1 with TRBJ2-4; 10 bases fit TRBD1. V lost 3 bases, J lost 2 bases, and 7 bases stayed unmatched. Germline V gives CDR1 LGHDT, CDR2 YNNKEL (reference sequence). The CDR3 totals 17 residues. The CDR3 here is CASSQLGTGAPKNIQYF. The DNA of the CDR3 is TGTGCCAGCAGCCAGCTCGGGACAGGGGCTCCCAAAAACATTCAGTACTTC.

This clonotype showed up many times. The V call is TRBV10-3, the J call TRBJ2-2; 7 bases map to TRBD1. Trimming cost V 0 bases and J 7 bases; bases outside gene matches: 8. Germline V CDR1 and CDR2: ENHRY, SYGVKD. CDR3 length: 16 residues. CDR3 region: CAISESGTAFYGELFF. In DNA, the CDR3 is TGTGCCATCAGTGAGTCGGGGACAGCGTTCTACGGGGAGCTGTTTTTT.

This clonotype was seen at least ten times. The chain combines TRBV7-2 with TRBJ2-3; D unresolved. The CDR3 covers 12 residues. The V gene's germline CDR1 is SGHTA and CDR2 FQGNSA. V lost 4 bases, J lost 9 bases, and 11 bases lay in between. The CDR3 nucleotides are TGTGCCAGCAGCTCCCGTGGCCGGACGCAGTATTTT. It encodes CASSSRGRTQYF.